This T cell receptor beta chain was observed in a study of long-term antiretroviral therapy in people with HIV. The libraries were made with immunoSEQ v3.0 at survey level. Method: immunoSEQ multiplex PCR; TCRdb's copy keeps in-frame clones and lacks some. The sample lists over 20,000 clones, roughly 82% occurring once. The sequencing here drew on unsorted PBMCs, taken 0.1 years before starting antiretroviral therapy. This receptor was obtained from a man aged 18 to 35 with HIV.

CDR3 protein: CAISGPTGESQETQYF. CDR3 bases: TGTGCCATCAGTGGACCAACAGGGGAAAGCCAAGAGACCCAGTACTTC. The rearrangement joins TRBV10-3 to TRBJ2-5, with TRBD1 identical over 7 bases. Looked up from germline, CDR1 is ENHRY and CDR2 is SYGVKD. CDR3 length: 16 residues. Trimming took 4 bases from V and 1 from J; bases not matched to a gene: 9.